The 28 T cell receptor beta chains below all came from one sample that was sequenced in a study of cytomegalovirus exposure and HLA in healthy donors. Primers: 60 Vbeta forward and 13 Jbeta reverse. The table came from immunoSEQ multiplex PCR; TCRdb's copy has only in-frame clones and leaves some out. Of around 120,000 clones listed, over 65% were seen once; the top ten hold 2.5% to 3.5%. Material: PBMCs. Receptor source: a woman in her thirties in good health and CMV-seropositive.

V gene TRBV7-8 combines with J gene TRBJ2-7; 8 bases are a match to TRBD2. Unmatched junction bases numbered 7, after V lost 4 bases and J lost 2 bases. CDR1 is SGHVS, CDR2 FQNEAQ, per germline. This CDR3 has 15 residues. This chain's CDR3 is CASSSQLAEAYEQYF. The DNA of the CDR3 is TGTGCCAGCAGCTCCCAACTAGCGGAGGCCTACGAGCAGTACTTC. Supplemented by reference TRBV7-8 and TRBJ2-7, the full variable domain reads GAGVSQSPRYKVAKRGQDVALRCDPISGHVSLFWYQQALGQGPEFLTYFQNEAQLDKSGLPSDRFFAERPEGSVSTLKIQRTQQEDSAVYLCASSSQLAEAYEQYFGPGTRLTVT.

The gene calls are TRBV2 and TRBJ2-3; the match to TRBD2 covers 11 bases. The germline V gene has CDR1 SNHLY and CDR2 FYNNEI. V was pared by 6 bases and J by 2 bases, with 4 bases of the junction left unmatched. This CDR3 region has 15 residues. The CDR3 protein is CASRRLAGTTDTQYF. The CDR3, as DNA: TGTGCCAGCAGGAGACTAGCGGGGACCACAGATACGCAGTATTTT.

The chain joins TRBV2 to TRBJ1-1; 7 bases map to TRBD1. The CDR3 covers 13 residues. The trim removed 2 bases at V and 4 bases at J, leaving 1 base unmatched. Germline V lookup: CDR1 SNHLY, CDR2 FYNNEI. CDR3 residues: CASSEPGGTEAFF. The CDR3 nucleotides are TGTGCCAGCAGTGAACCAGGGGGCACTGAAGCTTTCTTT.

The chain employs TRBV5-1 and TRBJ2-5; D is uncertain. V was trimmed by 0 bases and J by 6 bases, leaving 15 bases between them. Germline values: CDR1 SGHRS, CDR2 YFSETQ. This CDR3 is built from 15 residues. The CDR3 loop is CASSLEWAPLQTQYF. Written as DNA, the CDR3 is TGCGCCAGCAGCTTGGAGTGGGCTCCTCTACAGACCCAGTACTTC.

V usage is TRBV9 and J usage is TRBJ2-2; the D gene is possibly TRBD2 (6 bases). Trimming cost V 4 bases and J 3 bases, with 7 bases left between them. The CDR3 runs 13 residues. From germline, CDR1 is SGDLS and CDR2 YYNGEE. The CDR3: CASSSGDTGELFF. As DNA, the CDR3 is TGTGCCAGCAGCTCGGGGGACACCGGGGAGCTGTTTTTT.

The rearrangement links TRBV14 to TRBJ2-5, with 11 bases fitting TRBD2. The CDR3 length is 16 residues. J lost 0 bases, V lost 2 bases, and 2 bases had no gene match. Germline CDR1 reads SGHDN; CDR2 reads FVKESK. The CDR3 sequence: CASSQSTSGDQETQYF. The DNA of the CDR3 is TGTGCCAGCAGCCAATCGACTAGCGGGGACCAAGAGACCCAGTACTTC.

The chain is built from TRBV7-9 and TRBJ1-2, with no clear D. V lost 4 bases and J lost 6, with 15 bases in between. This CDR3 has 14 amino acids. CDR1 and CDR2 from the germline V gene are SEHNR and FQNEAQ (reference sequence). The CDR3 DNA reads as TGTGCCAGCAGCTCCCTCTTCCGGGAGAATGGCTACACCTTC. This codes for CASSSLFRENGYTF.

This clone was counted between two and nine times. J is TRBJ1-1 and V is TRBV6-5, with TRBD1 matching over 8 bases. This CDR3 contains 14 residues. Germline V lookup: CDR1 MNHEY, CDR2 SVGAGI. V shed 6 bases, J shed 1 base, and the junction held 4 bases outside the gene matches. CDR3 residues: CASRETGANTEAFF. CDR3 DNA sequence: TGTGCCAGCAGGGAGACAGGGGCGAACACTGAAGCTTTCTTT.

The chain's CDR3 is CATLLAGGWNEQFF. DNA for the CDR3: TGTGCCACCCTCCTAGCGGGGGGGTGGAATGAGCAGTTCTTC. This chain links TRBV6-1 with TRBJ2-1, with 12 bases aligning to TRBD2. Germline CDR1 and CDR2: MNHNS and SASEGT. Germline trimming cut 10 bases from V and 7 bases from J; bases unmatched to any gene: 8. This CDR3 is built from 14 residues.

The chain is built from TRBV5-1 and TRBJ2-7, with a possible D match to TRBD2 (6 bases). This CDR3 has 14 residues. V lost 4 bases to trimming and J lost 1 base, with 12 bases between them. Germline loops: CDR1 SGHRS, CDR2 YFSETQ. The CDR3 DNA follows: TGCGCCAGCAGCGTGCGGGACTCTTCCTACGAGCAGTACTTC. This encodes CASSVRDSSYEQYF.

The chain is built from TRBV4-3 and TRBJ2-6; D may be TRBD1 (5 bases). V shed 2 bases and J shed 0 bases, with 14 bases lying between them. Germline values: CDR1 LGHNA, CDR2 YSLEER. The CDR3 is made up of 18 amino acids. The CDR3 bases are TGCGCCAGCAGCCAAATTATAACAGGCGCCTCTGGGGCCAACGTCCTGACTTTC. Amino acids: CASSQIITGASGANVLTF.

This clone was found once. The chain is built from TRBV29-1 and TRBJ2-5, with a tentative D call TRBD1 (6 bases). There are 13 residues in the CDR3. The V and J ends lost 7 bases and 2 bases respectively, with 14 bases between them. Germline loops: CDR1 SQVTM, CDR2 ANQGSEA. CDR3 DNA sequence: TGCAGCGGCCAGGACAGCTTACAAGAGACCCAGTACTTC. This codes for CSGQDSLQETQYF.

This clone turned up a few times. This sequence joins TRBV6-1 and TRBJ1-4; 7 nucleotides align to TRBD1. CDR3 length: 15 amino acids. The V segment lost 5 bases and the J segment 4 bases; nucleotides outside the gene matches: 7. Germline V gene data show CDR1 as MNHNS and CDR2 as SASEGT. DNA for the CDR3: TGTGCCAGCAGTCCCCGTTCAGGGGGTAATGAAAAACTGTTTTTT. Translated, it gives CASSPRSGGNEKLFF.

The genes are TRBV6-4 and TRBJ2-4; 10 bases are a match to TRBD2. Per germline, CDR1 MRHNA and CDR2 SNTAGT. J was trimmed by 6 bases and V by 3 bases; bases with no gene match: 11. There are 17 residues in the CDR3. In DNA form, the CDR3 reads TGTGCCAGCAGTGAATGGCTAGCGGGGGCGGGGGGAAACATTCAGTACTTC. Encoded protein: CASSEWLAGAGGNIQYF.

The CDR3 here is CASSEGVTGELFF. CDR3 nucleotide sequence: TGTGCCAGCAGCGAAGGGGTTACCGGGGAGCTGTTTTTT. V is TRBV7-3 and J is TRBJ2-2; possible D gene TRBD1, 5 bases. Per the germline V gene, CDR1 is SGHTA and CDR2 is FQGTGA. V was shortened by 5 bases and J by 5 bases, with 9 bases between the two germline ends. This CDR3 is built from 13 residues.

The V gene is TRBV30, the J gene TRBJ2-7; TRBD2 is a possible D gene (5 bases). Looked up from germline, CDR1 is GTSNPN and CDR2 is SVGIG (reference sequence). V shed 3 bases and J shed 7 bases, with 16 bases lying between them. The CDR3 has 13 residues. CDR3 protein: CAWSPGVRGEQYF. The DNA for the CDR3 is TGTGCCTGGAGCCCCGGGGTTCGGGGTGAGCAGTACTTC.

V gene TRBV11-2 combines with J gene TRBJ2-5, with D possibly matching TRBD2 (7 bases). Trimming took 1 base from V and 1 from J, leaving 16 bases between them. The CDR3 sequence is 17 residues long. The V gene's germline CDR1 is SGHAT and CDR2 FQNNGV. The CDR3 nucleotides read TGTGCCAGCAGCTTAGGGGTTGGCGGGGGCCCCCAAGAGACCCAGTACTTC. This codes for CASSLGVGGGPQETQYF.

V and J are TRBV6-5 and TRBJ1-4; unclear D gene. Germline assignment: CDR1 MNHEY and CDR2 SVGAGI. This CDR3 region has 14 residues. Deletions cut 5 bases from V and 1 base from J, with 8 bases between. The CDR3 sequence is CASSGVGTNEKLFF. CDR3 DNA: TGTGCCAGCAGTGGTGTCGGAACTAATGAAAAACTGTTTTTT.

V gene TRBV5-4 combines with J gene TRBJ2-7, with TRBD2 matching over 13 bases. The CDR3 is 16 residues long. Germline V lookup: CDR1 SGHNT, CDR2 YYREEE (reference sequence). V lost 4 bases and J lost 2; bases outside the gene matches: 6. CDR3 in amino acids: CASSPGLAGATYEQYF. CDR3 DNA sequence: TGTGCCAGCAGCCCTGGACTAGCGGGGGCCACCTACGAGCAGTACTTC.

The CDR3 DNA reads TGCGCCAGCAGCTGGGGAGGGGAGAGTGGCTACACCTTC. This gives the protein CASSWGGESGYTF. This rearrangement joins TRBV5-1 to TRBJ1-2, with a weak D call TRBD1 (5 bases). The CDR3 extends over 13 amino acids. Germline V gene lookup returns CDR1 SGHRS and CDR2 YFSETQ. V was clipped by 3 bases and J by 7 bases, with 13 bases between them.

This chain links TRBV5-6 with TRBJ2-7, with TRBD2 as a possible D gene (6 bases). Deletions cut 2 bases from V and 0 bases from J, with 9 bases between. Germline CDR1 and CDR2: SGHDT and YYEEEE. The CDR3 length is 14 residues. CDR3 residues: CASSFWGDSYEQYF. The CDR3 DNA is TGTGCCAGCAGCTTCTGGGGGGACTCCTACGAGCAGTACTTC. The full variable domain, completed using reference TRBV5-6 and TRBJ2-7, is DAGVTQSPTHLIKTRGQQVTLRCSPKSGHDTVSWYQQALGQGPQFIFQYYEEEERQRGNFPDRFSGHQFPNYSSELNVNALLLGDSALYLCASSFWGDSYEQYFGPGTRLTVT.

The chain is built from TRBV4-1 and TRBJ2-1; the D gene is possibly TRBD2 (6 bases). Per the germline V gene, CDR1 is MGHRA and CDR2 is YSYEKL. Deletions cut 3 bases from V and 2 bases from J, with 17 bases between. This CDR3 spans 17 amino acids. The CDR3 sequence: CASSHIEAGGTYNEQFF. The CDR3 region has the DNA TGCGCCAGCAGCCATATAGAGGCTGGGGGGACCTACAATGAGCAGTTCTTC.

This clone has more than one count but fewer than ten. The rearrangement uses TRBV4-1 and TRBJ1-6; D may be TRBD1 (5 bases). Germline-derived CDR1 and CDR2 are MGHRA and YSYEKL. V was shortened by 1 base and J by 0 bases, with 19 bases between the two germline ends. CDR3 length: 20 amino acids. The CDR3: CASSQVRQLPLSSYNSPLHF. In nucleotides, the CDR3 is TGCGCCAGCAGCCAAGTCCGACAGCTCCCCTTAAGCTCCTATAATTCACCCCTCCACTTT.

The chain combines TRBV6-1 with TRBJ1-6, with 7 bases that match TRBD1. The CDR3 has 15 residues. Trimming at V came to 4 bases and at J to 6 bases, leaving 6 bases not matched to a gene. Germline V lookup: CDR1 MNHNS, CDR2 SASEGT. CDR3 region: CASSGGTELNSPLHF. The DNA of the CDR3 is TGTGCCAGCAGTGGTGGGACAGAACTTAATTCACCCCTCCACTTT.

The chain is built from TRBV5-1 and TRBJ2-3, with TRBD1 identical over 9 bases. The CDR3 consists of 15 residues. The trim removed 4 bases at V and 6 bases at J, leaving 9 bases unmatched. Germline V gene data show CDR1 as SGHRS and CDR2 as YFSETQ. CDR3 nucleotide sequence: TGCGCCAGCAGCAAGGACAGGGGAGGGACTGATACGCAGTATTTT. Residues: CASSKDRGGTDTQYF.

This clone was seen just once. The chain links TRBV19 to TRBJ2-7, with TRBD2 matching 7 bases. V was pared by 7 bases and J by 3 bases, with 9 bases of the junction left unmatched. Germline CDR1 reads LNHDA; CDR2 reads SQIVND (reference sequence). This CDR3 comprises 14 residues. This CDR3 is CASMGDSGGYEQYF. The CDR3 nucleotides read TGTGCCAGTATGGGGGACTCGGGGGGCTACGAGCAGTACTTC. The complete variable domain, with remaining parts taken from reference TRBV19 and TRBJ2-7, reads DGGITQSPKYLFRKEGQNVTLSCEQNLNHDAMYWYRQDPGQGLRLIYYSQIVNDFQKGDIAEGYSVSREKKESFPLTVTSAQKNPTAFYLCASMGDSGGYEQYFGPGTRLTVT.

This clone was found a few times. V gene TRBV5-6 combines with J gene TRBJ1-1; D uncertain. Germline assignment: CDR1 SGHDT and CDR2 YYEEEE. The CDR3 loop spans 16 amino acids. Trimming pared 0 bases from V and 3 bases from J, leaving 15 bases between. CDR3 in DNA: TGTGCCAGCAGCTTGGGGCGCGGGAGGGTCGACACTGAAGCTTTCTTT. It specifies CASSLGRGRVDTEAFF. The whole variable domain, filled in from reference TRBV5-6 and TRBJ1-1, reads DAGVTQSPTHLIKTRGQQVTLRCSPKSGHDTVSWYQQALGQGPQFIFQYYEEEERQRGNFPDRFSGHQFPNYSSELNVNALLLGDSALYLCASSLGRGRVDTEAFFGQGTRLTVV.

The CDR3 region is CASSLVLAGVDTDTQYF. In nucleotides, the CDR3 is TGTGCCAGCAGCTTAGTTCTGGCGGGAGTAGACACAGATACGCAGTATTTT. The chain is built from TRBV13 and TRBJ2-3, with 7 bases that match TRBD2. J lost 2 bases, V lost 1 base, and 9 bases had no gene match. The germline gives CDR1 PRHDT, CDR2 FYEKMQ (reference sequence). CDR3 length: 17 amino acids.